A single sample gave rise to the 6 T cell receptor beta chains below, sequenced in a study of CD8 T cells in ankylosing spondylitis. TCRdb independently ran MiXCR on the 5' RACE reads; one entry per CDR3 protein. The data show 200,000 to 250,000 distinct CDR3 sequences, about 11% seen once. Sample: blood, either unsorted or a sorted T cell fraction (not recorded which). The receptor source for this set is a male donor with ankylosing spondylitis or in good health (not recorded which).

In nucleotides, the CDR3 is TGCGCCAGCAGCTCAGACCCTAGCACAGATACGCAGTATTTT. It codes for CASSSDPSTDTQYF. The V call is TRBV5-1, the J call TRBJ2-3; D not certain. The CDR3 is 14 residues long. The germline V gene encodes CDR1 SGHRS and CDR2 YFSETQ. Trimming left V 3 bases short and J 0 bases short, with 8 bases between. Using reference TRBV5-1 and TRBJ2-3 for the parts outside the CDR3, the full variable domain is KAGVTQTPRYLIKTRGQQVTLSCSPISGHRSVSWYQQTPGQGLQFLFEYFSETQRNKGNFPGRFSGRQFSNSRSEMNVSTLELGDSALYLCASSSDPSTDTQYFGPGTRLTVL.

There are many counts of this clonotype. V is TRBV5-1 and J is TRBJ2-3; 8 bases agree with TRBD2. Germline V gene sequence: CDR1 SGHRS, CDR2 YFSETQ. Trimming cost V 0 bases and J 1 base; bases outside gene matches: 4. The CDR3 extends over 16 amino acids. The CDR3 protein is CASSLAGGPGTDTQYF. In DNA form, the CDR3 reads TGCGCCAGCAGCTTGGCGGGGGGGCCTGGCACAGATACGCAGTATTTT. Complete variable domain (other parts from reference TRBV5-1 and TRBJ2-3): KAGVTQTPRYLIKTRGQQVTLSCSPISGHRSVSWYQQTPGQGLQFLFEYFSETQRNKGNFPGRFSGRQFSNSRSEMNVSTLELGDSALYLCASSLAGGPGTDTQYFGPGTRLTVL.

Many counts were recorded for this clonotype. This chain links TRBV12-3 or TRBV12-4 with TRBJ1-4; D perhaps matches TRBD1 (6 bases). V dropped 7 bases and J dropped 7 bases, with 10 bases sitting between them. This CDR3 has 12 amino acids. DNA of the CDR3: TGTGCCAGCAAGGGGGACCTTGAAAAACTGTTTTTT. It codes for CASKGDLEKLFF.

This clonotype has at least ten counts. J is TRBJ1-2 and V is TRBV7-2; TRBD1 agrees at 10 bases. Germline values: CDR1 SGHTA, CDR2 FQGNSA. J lost 6 bases, V lost 1 base, and 5 bases had no gene match. The CDR3 is made up of 15 amino acids. DNA for the CDR3: TGTGCCAGCAGCTTAGGACAGGGGGCAACGAATGGCTACACCTTC. Translation: CASSLGQGATNGYTF. Together with reference TRBV7-2 and TRBJ1-2, the CDR3 gives the full variable domain: GAGVSQSPSNKVTEKGKDVELRCDPISGHTALYWYRQSLGQGLEFLIYFQGNSAPDKSGLPSDRFSAERTGGSVSTLTIQRTQQEDSAVYLCASSLGQGATNGYTFGSGTRLTVV.

The table lists this clonotype with many counts. The DNA of the CDR3 is TGTGCCAGCAGCCCGATTGGGACAGGGCAGACTGAAGCTTTCTTT. Its protein product is CASSPIGTGQTEAFF. This chain uses TRBV5-6 with TRBJ1-1; 9 nucleotides line up with TRBD1. The CDR3 length is 15 residues. Germline V gives CDR1 SGHDT, CDR2 YYEEEE. V was clipped by 4 bases and J by 5 bases; unmatched bases: 9.

This clonotype was observed many times. The chain is built from TRBV3-1 and TRBJ2-3, with 9 positions matching TRBD1. The CDR3 sequence is 15 residues long. Unmatched junction bases numbered 3, after V lost 3 bases and J lost 2 bases. The germline gives CDR1 LGHDT, CDR2 YNNKEL (reference sequence). The DNA of the CDR3 is TGTGCCAGCAGCCAGGGACAGGGATACACAGATACGCAGTATTTT. This codes for CASSQGQGYTDTQYF.